This TCR beta chain was recorded in a study of radiation and T cells in renal cell carcinoma. Study as a whole: Nephrectomy followed 15 Gy stereotactic body radiation by 4 weeks.

The method was immunoSEQ multiplex PCR; TCRdb's version includes in-frame clones alone and lacks a portion of them. The sample holds about 47,000 clones, 80% seen once. Notes on the study in general: From baseline, blood top tumor clonotypes peaked at 2 weeks post-radiation.

V lost 4 bases to trimming and J lost 2 bases; unmatched junction nucleotides: 9. Germline loops: CDR1 LNHDA, CDR2 SQIVND (reference sequence). The CDR3 length is 17 residues. Time point defined: blood 2 weeks post-SBRT. Treatment: 15 Gy SBRT to primary tumor, nephrectomy 4 weeks later. Serial blood draws occurred at baseline and 2 and 4 weeks post-SBRT. Concerning this clone itself: Its antigen is as yet unknown.

The sequenced sample was blood, obtained from a patient whose treatment included radiotherapy and nephrectomy. This chain joins TRBV19 and TRBJ1-5, with 9 bases lining up with TRBD1. This sequence originates from a woman in her sixties or seventies with renal cell carcinoma. In DNA form, the CDR3 reads TGTGCCAGTAGTAGAGGACAGGGGAGAAGGGGCAATCAGCCCCAGCATTTT. Residues: CASSRGQGRRGNQPQHF.